This entry describes one T cell receptor beta chain. TCRdb's table, derived via immunoSEQ multiplex PCR, lists solely in-frame clones and lacks some. Of 120,000 to 150,000 clones detected, roughly 86% appear once; the ten largest clones hold 0.95%. CDR1 and CDR2 (germline): SGHRS, YFSETQ. The V segment lost 4 bases and the J segment 0 bases; nucleotides outside the gene matches: 4. The CDR3 totals 15 residues. The sample belongs to a study of blood T cell repertoires in COVID-19. The receptor was isolated from a woman between 45 and 60 years old with acute or convalescent COVID-19. The chain employs TRBV5-1 and TRBJ2-1, with 7 bases aligning to TRBD2. The sequenced sample consisted of peripheral blood. CDR3 DNA sequence: TGCGCCAGCAGCCGAGCGGGGAGCTCCTACAATGAGCAGTTCTTC. Translation gives CASSRAGSSYNEQFF.